The clone carrying this T cell receptor (beta chain) was counted at least ten times. This sample was taken from a study of Graves' ophthalmopathy and Graves' hyperthyroidism. Study background: Sampling took place at initial diagnosis, with peripheral blood obtained before any treatment.

RNA transcripts were the template, and TCR beta CDR3 regions were amplified from them. First-round RT-PCR employed HTBI primers, with a second-round multiplex PCR after it. TCRdb reprocessed the multiplex PCR reads via MiXCR and lists one record per CDR3 protein. The table lists some 380,000 distinct CDR3 sequences, just over 15% of them singletons. Trimming cost V 0 bases and J 7 bases, with 15 bases left between them. CDR1 is MNHEY and CDR2 is SVGAGI in the germline V gene. The CDR3 is 15 amino acids. The source of this sequence is a woman aged 18 to 35 with stable Graves' hyperthyroidism. The sequenced sample was peripheral blood. The chain joins TRBV6-5 to TRBJ1-2, with D unresolved. The CDR3 sequence: CASSYSGPSLGGYTF. Written as DNA, the CDR3 is TGTGCCAGCAGTTACTCCGGACCCTCCCTGGGTGGCTACACCTTC.